The 7 T cell receptor beta chains reported below all come from one sample, sequenced in a study of shared clonotypes between healthy human individuals. Clones were read by immunoSEQ multiplex PCR, and TCRdb kept only the in-frame ones, dropping some. Of under 650,000 clones detected, approximately 95% appear once; the ten largest clones hold under 0.06%. The sample comprised naive CD4+ T cells sorted from blood. The sample's subset: CD45RA+ positively selected. All receptors derive from a woman in her 30s in good health.

The chain uses TRBV19 and TRBJ1-2, with unresolved D. This CDR3 is built from 19 residues. Trimming pared 1 base from V and 0 bases from J, leaving 21 bases between. CDR1 and CDR2 (germline): LNHDA, SQIVND (reference sequence). The CDR3 spells CASSIGTFRRARANYGYTF. CDR3 DNA: TGTGCCAGTAGTATAGGCACCTTTCGAAGGGCCAGAGCTAACTATGGCTACACCTTC.

On this clone: Other DNA sequences of this sample code for an identical CDR3. The rearrangement uses TRBV5-1 and TRBJ2-7; perhaps TRBD1 as D (5 bases). The CDR3 sequence is 13 residues long. CDR1 is SGHRS, CDR2 YFSETQ, per germline. The germline V and J ends were trimmed by 1 base and 2 bases, with 7 bases remaining between them. The CDR3 loop reads CASSLTGPYEQYF. DNA for the CDR3: TGCGCCAGCAGCTTGACAGGACCCTACGAGCAGTACTTC.

This chain joins TRBV28 and TRBJ1-5; weak D call: TRBD1 (5 bases). This CDR3 has 15 amino acids. Per the germline V gene, CDR1 is MDHEN and CDR2 is SYDVKM. V dropped 6 bases and J dropped 5 bases, with 17 bases sitting between them. The CDR3 DNA follows: TGTGCCAGCAGCAACACCGGGGGTATCGATCAGCCCCAGCATTTT. Translation: CASSNTGGIDQPQHF.

A remark on this clone: Other DNA sequences in this sample translate to the same CDR3. The rearrangement links TRBV18 to TRBJ1-1; D is unclear. Germline loops: CDR1 KGHSH, CDR2 LQKENI. Between the trimmed V and J ends, which lost 3 bases and 1 base, there was a span of 6 bases. The CDR3 contains 13 residues. The CDR3 DNA sequence: TGTGCCAGCTCACCCAGAGAGAACACTGAAGCTTTCTTT. This translates into CASSPRENTEAFF. The variable domain in full, completed from reference TRBV18 and TRBJ1-1, reads NAGVMQNPRHLVRRRGQEARLRCSPMKGHSHVYWYRQLPEEGLKFMVYLQKENIIDESGMPKERFSAEFPKEGPSILRIQQVVRGDSAAYFCASSPRENTEAFFGQGTRLTVV.

V gene TRBV11-3 combines with J gene TRBJ2-2; the D gene is possibly TRBD1 (6 bases). V lost 5 bases, J lost 5 bases, and 15 bases lay in between. The CDR3 covers 15 residues. Germline V CDR1 and CDR2: SGHNT, YENEEA. The CDR3 here is CASSNGPGATGELFF. The CDR3, as DNA: TGTGCCAGCAGCAATGGTCCAGGGGCAACCGGGGAGCTGTTTTTT.

This sequence joins TRBV23-1 and TRBJ2-5; a weak D match, TRBD2 (5 bases). The J call may be mistaken, given a closer DNA end match to TRBJ2-7. TRBV23-1 is classed as an ORF, of uncertain function. This CDR3 has 16 amino acids. Here the CDR3 DNA reads TGCGCCAGCAGTCAATCGGCCAGCGGCCTTCCCGGCGAGCAGTACTTC. It encodes CASSQSASGLPGEQYF.

As to this clone: Other DNA sequences in this specimen translate into the identical CDR3. The chain joins TRBV19 to TRBJ2-7; TRBD2 aligns across 10 bases. Unmatched junction bases numbered 2, after V lost 1 base and J lost 2 bases. The CDR3 consists of 15 residues. Germline loops: CDR1 LNHDA, CDR2 SQIVND (reference sequence). The CDR3 region has the DNA TGTGCCAGTAGTATAGGGACTAGCGGCACCTACGAGCAGTACTTC. Its protein is CASSIGTSGTYEQYF. The variable domain in full, completed from reference TRBV19 and TRBJ2-7, reads DGGITQSPKYLFRKEGQNVTLSCEQNLNHDAMYWYRQDPGQGLRLIYYSQIVNDFQKGDIAEGYSVSREKKESFPLTVTSAQKNPTAFYLCASSIGTSGTYEQYFGPGTRLTVT.